This is a list of T cell receptor beta chains from one sample in a study of blood T cells in healthy people across ages. TCRdb fed the 5' RACE reads into MiXCR, producing one record per CDR3 protein. The sample lists approximately 1.5 million distinct CDR3 sequences; about 45% were seen once. The sequencing input was blood. The receptors shown here come from a young woman in good health. Each CDR3 is given with its conserved first and last residue. The D gene is left open where the match is weak. The size of a clone is reported for some rows only, either as once, few or many, or as a class for expanded clones.

TRBJ2-7 | . | TRBV19 | . | TGTGCCAGTGTATTCGGGGCCGAGCAGTACTTC | CASVFGAEQYF
TRBJ2-3 | TRBD2 | TRBV6-2/TRBV6-3 | . | TGTGCCAGCAGAACCGGGACTAGCGGGGTAGGGGATACGCAGTATTTT | CASRTGTSGVGDTQYF
TRBJ2-3 | . | TRBV5-1 | . | TGCGCCAGCAGCTCGATCGGAGATACGCAGTATTTT | CASSSIGDTQYF
TRBJ1-2 | . | TRBV7-9 | . | TGTGCCAGCAGTCCTGCCCGACCGAGAGCTAACTATGGCTACACCTTC | CASSPARPRANYGYTF
TRBJ2-3 | . | TRBV9 | . | TGTGCCAGCAGCGTAGCTCCTAGCCCAGATACACAGTATTTT | CASSVAPSPDTQYF
TRBJ2-7 | . | TRBV20-1 | . | TGCAGTGCAATTCCTCGGAGGAACGCCCTAGAGCAGTACTTC | CSAIPRRNALEQYF
TRBJ1-4 | . | TRBV15 | . | TGTGCCACCAGCAGGGGCCCAGGGAATGAAAAACTGTTTTTT | CATSRGPGNEKLFF
TRBJ2-3 | . | TRBV11-2 | few | TGTGCCAGCAGCCACCGGGGTCCGGGGGGCGTCACAGATACGCAGTATTTT | CASSHRGPGGVTDTQYF
TRBJ2-1 | . | TRBV29-1 | many | TGCAGCGCGAAGGGGCTTTTCAATGAGCAGTTCTTC | CSAKGLFNEQFF
TRBJ1-6 | . | TRBV6-1 | . | TGTGCCAGCAGGGCGGGGGCCGGTTATAATTCACCCCTCCACTTT | CASRAGAGYNSPLHF
TRBJ1-1 | . | TRBV4-1 | many | TGCGCCAGCAGCCAACGGACGGCGAACACTGAAGCTTTCTTT | CASSQRTANTEAFF
TRBJ2-3 | . | TRBV6-6 | . | TGTGCCAGCAGTTACTCGGTCGGGGGCAGAACAGATACGCAGTATTTT | CASSYSVGGRTDTQYF
TRBJ1-1 | TRBD1 | TRBV20-1 | . | TGCAGTGCTGACGGACAGGTGAACACTGAAGCTTTCTTT | CSADGQVNTEAFF
TRBJ2-7 | TRBD2 | TRBV10-3 | . | TGTGCCATCAGTGACCCTAGCGGGAACTCCTACAATGAGCAGTACTTC | CAISDPSGNSYNEQYF
TRBJ2-1 | . | TRBV7-9 | few | TGTGCCAGTGTTGGGGAAACCCCTTCCTACAATGAGCAGTTCTTC | CASVGETPSYNEQFF
TRBJ2-5 | . | TRBV3-1 | . | TGTGCCAGCAGCCGAACAGCATACCAAGAGACCCAGTACTTC | CASSRTAYQETQYF
TRBJ1-2 | . | TRBV29-1 | few | TGCAGCGTCGACACAGGTTTCGTCCACTATGGCTACACCTTC | CSVDTGFVHYGYTF
TRBJ2-4 | . | TRBV2 | . | TGTGCCAGCAGGCTGACAGGCATTAAAAACATTCAGTACTTC | CASRLTGIKNIQYF
TRBJ1-1 | . | TRBV7-2 | few | TGTGCCAGCTCACCAATGAGTGAAGCTTTCTTT | CASSPMSEAFF
TRBJ1-2 | TRBD1 | TRBV6-1 | . | TGTGCCAGCATCGGACAGGGGGCTGGTGGCTACACCTTC | CASIGQGAGGYTF
TRBJ1-1 | . | TRBV7-2 | few | TGTGCCAGCACCGAGGGGTCGGCCGGTGAAGCTTTCTTT | CASTEGSAGEAFF
TRBJ2-4 | . | TRBV4-2 | . | TGTGCCAACAGCCAAGATCGGAGATCGGTCAAAAACATTCAGTACTTC | CANSQDRRSVKNIQYF
TRBJ2-3 | . | TRBV5-1 | . | TGCGCCAGCTTGATCGGCACCGGGAGCACAGATACGCAGTATTTT | CASLIGTGSTDTQYF
TRBJ2-7 | TRBD2 | TRBV12-3/TRBV12-4 | few | TGTGCCAGCAGTTTTGGCGGGGGGGACTACGAGCAGTACTTC | CASSFGGGDYEQYF
TRBJ1-1 | . | TRBV9 | . | TGTGCCAGCAGCCCGGCGGGCGGGGTTCAAGAAGCTTTCTTT | CASSPAGGVQEAFF
TRBJ1-1 | . | TRBV7-2 | . | TGTGCCAGCAGCTCACCTCTATTGGACACTGAAGCTTTCTTT | CASSSPLLDTEAFF
TRBJ2-3 | . | TRBV5-1 | few | TGCGCCAGCAGCTCCCTAGACGGTAGCACAGATACGCAGTATTTT | CASSSLDGSTDTQYF
TRBJ1-2 | . | TRBV7-9 | . | TGTGCCAGCAGCCCAACTACCCGCGTAGACACCTTC | CASSPTTRVDTF
TRBJ1-3 | . | TRBV7-2 | . | TGTGCCAGCAGCTCTCCCCAAGGAAATGGAAACACCATATATTTT | CASSSPQGNGNTIYF
TRBJ2-7 | TRBD2 | TRBV10-3 | many | TGTGCCATCAGTGAGCCAGGACTAGCGGGGTCCTACGAGCAGTACTTC | CAISEPGLAGSYEQYF
TRBJ1-4 | . | TRBV29-1 | few | TGCAGCGCGACAGTGGATAGGGAAAAACTGTTTTTT | CSATVDREKLFF
TRBJ2-3 | TRBD2 | TRBV10-3 | few | TGTGCCATCAGTCCTGCTAGCGGGGGCACAGATACGCAGTATTTT | CAISPASGGTDTQYF
TRBJ2-3 | . | TRBV24-1 | few | TGTGCCACCAGTGATTTTCATGCCCGGGATACGCAGTATTTT | CATSDFHARDTQYF
TRBJ1-5 | . | TRBV20-1 | . | TGCAGTGCTGGGGGACAAGGACAGCCCCAGCATTTT | CSAGGQGQPQHF
TRBJ1-5 | . | TRBV12-3/TRBV12-4 | . | TGTGCCAGCAGTTTTGATTTGGTTGCGGGCAATCAGCCCCAGCATTTT | CASSFDLVAGNQPQHF
TRBJ2-1 | TRBD2 | TRBV20-1 | few | TGCAGTGCTAAATCCGGGACTAGCGGGTACAATGAGCAGTTCTTC | CSAKSGTSGYNEQFF
TRBJ1-2 | . | TRBV20-1 | few | TGCAGTGCTAGTCCACACGGGACGGCGGGGGGCTATGGCTACACCTTC | CSASPHGTAGGYGYTF
TRBJ2-7 | . | TRBV27 | . | TGTGCCAGTGGAGGCGTAGGGGTTCGGGACGAGCAGTACTTC | CASGGVGVRDEQYF
TRBJ2-3 | TRBD2 | TRBV20-1 | . | TGCAGTGCTACCGAACTAGCGGGAGCGCCGAATACGCGGTATTTT | CSATELAGAPNTRYF
TRBJ1-5 | . | TRBV12-3/TRBV12-4 | . | TGTGCCCGCAGGAGGGGCGCCTCGCAGCCCCAGCATTTT | CARRRGASQPQHF
TRBJ2-7 | . | TRBV5-5 | few | TGTGCCAGCACCCGGACTCCGGGGGTCGAGCAGTACTTC | CASTRTPGVEQYF
TRBJ2-1 | TRBD1 | TRBV9 | few | TGTGCCAGCAGCGTAGCTAGGGGGACAGCGAACAATGAGCAGTTCTTC | CASSVARGTANNEQFF
TRBJ1-1 | . | TRBV7-2 | . | TGTGCCAGCAGCTCGCAGGGAGCAGCCACAAACACTGAAGCTTTCTTT | CASSSQGAATNTEAFF
TRBJ2-3 | TRBD2 | TRBV29-1 | . | TGCAGCGTTGAAGGGATGAGTGTGGGACAGGGGAGGACTAGCGGGAACACAGATACGCAGTATTTT | CSVEGMSVGQGRTSGNTDTQYF
TRBJ2-1 | . | TRBV3-1 | many | TGTGCCAGCAGCCAGCGACCTTACAATGAGCAGTTCTTC | CASSQRPYNEQFF
TRBJ1-3 | . | TRBV11-2 | . | TGTGCCAGCAGCTTAATACAGGTCGGAAACACCATATATTTT | CASSLIQVGNTIYF
TRBJ2-3 | TRBD2 | TRBV29-1 | . | TGCAGCATAGCCCCAAGCGGGAGGGTTGCAGATACGCAGTATTTT | CSIAPSGRVADTQYF
TRBJ1-6 | . | TRBV30 | few | TGTGCCTTCAACGAACCGAATTCACCCCTCCACTTT | CAFNEPNSPLHF
TRBJ2-1 | . | TRBV7-6 | . | TGTGCCAGCAGCTTAATTGGTATTGAGCAGTTCTTC | CASSLIGIEQFF
TRBJ1-6 | . | TRBV14 | . | TGTGCCAGCAGCCAAGGGAGGTCCACGAGCTCCTATAATTCACCCCTCCACTTT | CASSQGRSTSSYNSPLHF
TRBJ2-2 | . | TRBV19 | . | TGTGCCAGTAGTATGGGGGGTCATAGCACCGGGGGGCTGTTTTTT | CASSMGGHSTGGLFF